The present entry profiles one T cell receptor beta chain with its context. Its target is unknown. CDR3 size: 15 residues. Germline V CDR1 and CDR2: MNHNS, SASEGT. These data are taken from a study of T cells expressing NK-cell markers. About the study: Sequenced donors, eight in total, included seven who were HCMV-seropositive and one who was seronegative. Study outcomes and limitations: NKG2C+ dominant clonotype frequencies in six donors were roughly 1.0-7.5% of CD8+ T cells. One observes that, in a handful of donors, these clonotypes were also the leading ones within the CD3+CD56-NKG2C+ fraction.

UMI-tagged 5'RACE template switching yielded the TCR beta cDNA. TCRdb derives one entry per CDR3 protein from the 5' RACE reads, leaving out DNA. The record lists roughly 23,000 distinct CDR3 sequences, of which the ten most abundant hold 50% to 60%. V is TRBV6-1 and J is TRBJ2-7; TCRdb indicates TRBD1, and absent DNA this call remains unverified. Sequencing was carried out using blood T cells: a sorted CD56 or NKG2C T cell subset, CD4+ or CD8+ T cells, or bulk PBMC T cells (not recorded which). The clonotype comes from a man aged 18-70 years in good health. The CDR3 loop is CASRPRDRPRYEQYF.